A selection of T cell receptor beta chains follows, all from one sample in a study of blood T cell repertoires in COVID-19. The assay was immunoSEQ multiplex PCR, and TCRdb's table has in-frame clones only and misses some. The table has about 160,000 clones, about 85% seen once. Sequencing used peripheral blood. Receptor source: a man aged 40-49 years with acute or convalescent COVID-19. CDR3s include the opening cysteine and the closing phenylalanine or tryptophan. D genes are given only for firm matches. Size tells how often a clone was seen (once, few, many) or the class of an expanded clone, and some rows leave it out.

v_gene: TRBV28; d_gene: .; abundance: .; j_gene: TRBJ1-1; CDR3aa: CASRAGERNTEAFF; CDR3nt: TGTGCCAGCAGGGCAGGGGAAAGGAACACTGAAGCTTTCTTT
v_gene: TRBV5-6; d_gene: .; abundance: .; j_gene: TRBJ2-2; CDR3aa: CASSPVLDTVNTGELFF; CDR3nt: TGTGCCAGCAGCCCGGTCTTGGACACGGTGAACACCGGGGAGCTGTTTTTT
v_gene: TRBV6-6; d_gene: .; abundance: once; j_gene: TRBJ1-2; CDR3aa: CASRPGGLGYTF; CDR3nt: TGTGCCAGCAGGCCCGGGGGGCTAGGCTACACCTTC
v_gene: TRBV2; d_gene: TRBD2; abundance: .; j_gene: TRBJ2-3; CDR3aa: CASTVIGLAGGPDTQYF; CDR3nt: TGTGCCAGCACGGTTATAGGACTAGCGGGGGGCCCGGATACGCAGTATTTT
v_gene: TRBV19; d_gene: .; abundance: .; j_gene: TRBJ1-5; CDR3aa: CASSITENQPQHF; CDR3nt: TGTGCCAGTAGTATTACGGAGAATCAGCCCCAGCATTTT
v_gene: TRBV11-3; d_gene: .; abundance: .; j_gene: TRBJ2-3; CDR3aa: CARRDTGLTDTQYF; CDR3nt: TGTGCCCGACGGGACACCGGACTCACAGATACGCAGTATTTT
v_gene: TRBV28; d_gene: .; abundance: .; j_gene: TRBJ1-2; CDR3aa: CATVDSLYGYTF; CDR3nt: TGTGCCACAGTGGACAGCCTCTATGGCTACACCTTC
v_gene: TRBV11-2; d_gene: .; abundance: once; j_gene: TRBJ2-5; CDR3aa: CASSFYQSGTQYF; CDR3nt: TGTGCCAGCAGCTTCTACCAGAGCGGGACCCAGTACTTC
v_gene: TRBV3-1/TRBV3-2; d_gene: .; abundance: few; j_gene: TRBJ1-3; CDR3aa: CASSRTDSGNTIYF; CDR3nt: TGTGCCAGCAGCCGGACTGACTCTGGAAACACCATATATTTT
v_gene: TRBV6-2/TRBV6-3; d_gene: .; abundance: .; j_gene: TRBJ2-7; CDR3aa: CASSYSNPLAWSYEQYF; CDR3nt: TGTGCCAGCAGTTACTCGAACCCCCTAGCGTGGTCCTACGAGCAGTACTTC
v_gene: TRBV2; d_gene: .; abundance: .; j_gene: TRBJ2-3; CDR3aa: CASTPEGRTDTQYF; CDR3nt: TGTGCCAGCACCCCGGAGGGCCGCACAGATACGCAGTATTTT